A selection of T cell receptor beta chains follows, all from one sample in a study of identical twins. TCRdb analysed the 5' RACE reads with MiXCR anew, one entry per CDR3 protein. The table lists 420,000 or so distinct CDR3 sequences, approximately 18% of them singletons. Sequenced material: naive T cells sorted from blood. These receptors were collected from a man in his fifties or sixties in good health. Each CDR3 is given without its conserved first and last residue.

v_gene: TRBV11-2; j_gene: TRBJ2-7; CDR3aa: ASSLANDYEQY
v_gene: TRBV20-1; j_gene: TRBJ2-3; CDR3aa: STNRAASTDTQY
v_gene: TRBV2; j_gene: TRBJ2-2; CDR3aa: ASSEGGYTGELF
v_gene: TRBV20-1; j_gene: TRBJ2-7; CDR3aa: SARGGLADYEQY
v_gene: TRBV5-1; j_gene: TRBJ1-3; CDR3aa: ASSLGRVSGNTIY
v_gene: TRBV20-1; j_gene: TRBJ1-4; CDR3aa: SASLGTAGEKLF
v_gene: TRBV20-1; j_gene: TRBJ2-7; CDR3aa: SSGLAYSYEQY
v_gene: TRBV20-1; j_gene: TRBJ2-7; CDR3aa: SGTQGWEQY
v_gene: TRBV6-1; j_gene: TRBJ1-3; CDR3aa: ASSTGTENTIY
v_gene: TRBV5-1; j_gene: TRBJ2-7; CDR3aa: ASSTGTVSYEQY
v_gene: TRBV5-1; j_gene: TRBJ2-7; CDR3aa: ASTLQDGTYEQY
v_gene: TRBV20-1; j_gene: TRBJ2-5; CDR3aa: SARVLETQY
v_gene: TRBV5-6; j_gene: TRBJ2-3; CDR3aa: ASSLTSGGALDTQY
v_gene: TRBV12-3/TRBV12-4; j_gene: TRBJ2-4; CDR3aa: ASSFGEIQY
v_gene: TRBV11-2; j_gene: TRBJ2-2; CDR3aa: ASSRTGANTGELF
v_gene: TRBV28; j_gene: TRBJ1-2; CDR3aa: ASTPGPYGYT
v_gene: TRBV4-2; j_gene: TRBJ2-7; CDR3aa: ASSQESAGFSYEQY
v_gene: TRBV7-9; j_gene: TRBJ2-3; CDR3aa: ASSFSGPVADTQY
v_gene: TRBV12-3/TRBV12-4; j_gene: TRBJ2-3; CDR3aa: ASGPQDRGGDTQY
v_gene: TRBV12-3/TRBV12-4; j_gene: TRBJ2-7; CDR3aa: ASSSSGTSGYEQY
v_gene: TRBV5-6; j_gene: TRBJ1-5; CDR3aa: ASSFIGESQPQH
v_gene: TRBV7-9; j_gene: TRBJ2-1; CDR3aa: ASSFAAIINEQF
v_gene: TRBV29-1; j_gene: TRBJ2-7; CDR3aa: SVEDSLRAEQY
v_gene: TRBV27; j_gene: TRBJ2-3; CDR3aa: ASSLYPGEVTDTQY
v_gene: TRBV11-2; j_gene: TRBJ2-7; CDR3aa: ASSLGPYPYEQY
v_gene: TRBV20-1; j_gene: TRBJ2-1; CDR3aa: SARNSDRGLNEQF
v_gene: TRBV5-1; j_gene: TRBJ2-2; CDR3aa: ASSLELARTGELF
v_gene: TRBV25-1; j_gene: TRBJ1-1; CDR3aa: ASSATGSWDTEAF
v_gene: TRBV2; j_gene: TRBJ1-5; CDR3aa: ASCLNGGNQPQH
v_gene: TRBV3-1; j_gene: TRBJ2-1; CDR3aa: ASSQRTSGRPSFGEQF
v_gene: TRBV2; j_gene: TRBJ1-1; CDR3aa: ASSGEANTEAF
v_gene: TRBV20-1; j_gene: TRBJ1-4; CDR3aa: SARPLVGATNEKLF
v_gene: TRBV5-1; j_gene: TRBJ1-1; CDR3aa: ASSLAGAYRNTEAF
v_gene: TRBV20-1; j_gene: TRBJ2-5; CDR3aa: SADRGWRETQY
v_gene: TRBV4-1; j_gene: TRBJ2-1; CDR3aa: ASSPASGAGVYNEQF
v_gene: TRBV28; j_gene: TRBJ1-1; CDR3aa: ASIQRGHTEAF
v_gene: TRBV5-1; j_gene: TRBJ2-3; CDR3aa: ASSLEGKASDTQY
v_gene: TRBV7-2; j_gene: TRBJ2-7; CDR3aa: ASSSASGRAVEQY
v_gene: TRBV28; j_gene: TRBJ2-5; CDR3aa: ASSSVSGETQY
v_gene: TRBV18; j_gene: TRBJ2-2; CDR3aa: ASSPDANTGELF
v_gene: TRBV7-8; j_gene: TRBJ2-2; CDR3aa: ASSLVRGGELF
v_gene: TRBV7-2; j_gene: TRBJ1-6; CDR3aa: ASSLSTGRAFNSPLH
v_gene: TRBV25-1; j_gene: TRBJ2-7; CDR3aa: ASSDPGTGDDEQY
v_gene: TRBV4-2; j_gene: TRBJ1-3; CDR3aa: ASSQDQGTVSGNTIY
v_gene: TRBV5-1; j_gene: TRBJ1-3; CDR3aa: ASSSDSGNTIY
v_gene: TRBV12-3/TRBV12-4; j_gene: TRBJ2-1; CDR3aa: ASSPALAVMEQF
v_gene: TRBV29-1; j_gene: TRBJ2-3; CDR3aa: SVEDLFQDTQY
v_gene: TRBV5-1; j_gene: TRBJ2-1; CDR3aa: ASSQRLAGGLFNEQF
v_gene: TRBV28; j_gene: TRBJ2-2; CDR3aa: ASSFQIAGELF
v_gene: TRBV7-9; j_gene: TRBJ1-3; CDR3aa: ASRRQGDSGNTIY
v_gene: TRBV11-2; j_gene: TRBJ2-6; CDR3aa: ASSSSNYGANVLT
v_gene: TRBV6-5; j_gene: TRBJ2-1; CDR3aa: ASSYPGPLYNEQF
v_gene: TRBV27; j_gene: TRBJ1-5; CDR3aa: ASSFSGNGQPQH
v_gene: TRBV7-2; j_gene: TRBJ2-7; CDR3aa: ASSPRNLLSNSYEQY
v_gene: TRBV29-1; j_gene: TRBJ2-5; CDR3aa: STRQVVTETQY
v_gene: TRBV6-1; j_gene: TRBJ2-2; CDR3aa: ASSRTSGSGTGELF